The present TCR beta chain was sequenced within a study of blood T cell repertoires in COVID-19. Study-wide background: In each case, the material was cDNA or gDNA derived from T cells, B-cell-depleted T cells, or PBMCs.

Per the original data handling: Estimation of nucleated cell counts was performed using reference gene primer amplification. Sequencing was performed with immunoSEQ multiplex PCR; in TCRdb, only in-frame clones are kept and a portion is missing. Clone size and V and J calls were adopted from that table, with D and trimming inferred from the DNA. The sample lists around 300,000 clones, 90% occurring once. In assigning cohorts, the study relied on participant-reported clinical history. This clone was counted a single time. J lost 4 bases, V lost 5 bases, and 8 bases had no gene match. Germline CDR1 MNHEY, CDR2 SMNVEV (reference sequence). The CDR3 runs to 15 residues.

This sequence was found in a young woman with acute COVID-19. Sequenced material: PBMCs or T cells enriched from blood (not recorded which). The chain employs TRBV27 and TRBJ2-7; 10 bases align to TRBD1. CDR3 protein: CASSITGTGAYEQYF. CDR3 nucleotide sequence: TGTGCCAGCAGTATTACCGGGACAGGGGCTTACGAGCAGTACTTC.